Here is one T cell receptor beta chain with its context. The antigen remains undetermined. TCRdb re-analysed the multiplex PCR reads in MiXCR, keeping a single row per CDR3 protein. The sample shows about 140,000 distinct CDR3 sequences, 32% of them seen only once. This entry belongs to a study of breast tumors, draining lymph nodes, adjacent tissues. General study results and limits: Luminal-like breast cancer showed significantly higher tumor–nontumor repertoire similarity than basal-like.

Samples came from axillary lymph nodes draining the breast cancer. This TCR was sampled from a female donor with breast cancer. Some clones in this sample may be carry-over from other donors' samples. The source material was axillary lymph node tissue.

CDR3 amino acids: CASSFQGVKGINQPQHF. The CDR3 region has the DNA TGTGCCAGCAGCTTTCAGGGGGTTAAAGGGATCAATCAGCCCCAGCATTTT. The gene calls are TRBV11-2 and TRBJ1-5, with 7 bases aligning to TRBD1. Germline V gene sequence: CDR1 SGHAT, CDR2 FQNNGV. The CDR3 runs 17 residues. With 3 bases clipped from V and 3 bases from J, the junction kept 11 bases outside the gene matches.